This T cell receptor beta chain was recovered during a study of blood T cell repertoires in COVID-19. Study context: The samples span acute and convalescent COVID-19 from the United States, Italy and Spain. Sample material is recorded as cDNA or gDNA derived from T cells, B-cell-depleted T cells, or PBMCs.

In the source study's methods: Reference gene primer amplification in the assay estimated nucleated cell counts. Here immunoSEQ multiplex PCR was the method, and the copy in TCRdb shows in-frame clones only, minus some. V and J calls and clone size come straight from that table; D and trimming were deduced from the DNA. The sample carries fewer than 700,000 clones, less than 90% recorded once. The sample holds one count of this clone. Patients at the Seattle site were enrolled during active infection and followed longitudinally. V dropped 4 bases and J dropped 3; count of bases not matched to a gene: 8. The CDR3 totals 16 residues. Germline CDR1 reads SGHRS; CDR2 reads YFSETQ.

This receptor was identified in a woman between 45 and 60 years old with COVID-19, enrolled during active disease. Sequencing input: peripheral blood. The V call is TRBV5-1, the J call TRBJ2-3; 10 bases fit TRBD1. The CDR3 loop is CASSPPTGGETDTQYF. The CDR3 nucleotides are TGCGCCAGCAGCCCCCCGACAGGGGGCGAGACAGATACGCAGTATTTT.